A single sample is the source of the 6 T cell receptor beta chains below, sequenced in a study of blood T cell repertoires in COVID-19. TCRdb's copy holds only in-frame clones and misses some; the assay was immunoSEQ multiplex PCR. This sample has 200,000 to 250,000 clones, with about 86% found just once. Sequencing was done on a sample of peripheral blood. These receptors all stem from a man aged 55 to 70 who had recovered from COVID-19.

V usage is TRBV19 and J usage is TRBJ1-5, with TRBD1 matching 7 bases. With 8 bases clipped from V and 0 bases from J, the junction kept 7 bases outside the gene matches. Germline CDR1 LNHDA, CDR2 SQIVND (reference sequence). CDR3 length: 15 residues. The CDR3 DNA follows: TGTGCCAGTTCCCTCGACAGGGCTAGCAATCAGCCCCAGCATTTT. The encoded protein is CASSLDRASNQPQHF.

The J gene is TRBJ2-2, the V gene TRBV25-1, with 11 nucleotides matching TRBD2. There are 15 residues in the CDR3. Looked up from germline, CDR1 is MGHDK and CDR2 is SYGVNS. The V gene end was trimmed by 7 bases and the J gene end by 1 base; junction bases not matched to a gene: 2. In DNA, the CDR3 is TGTGCCAGCAAACTAGCGGGGGTGAACACCGGGGAGCTGTTTTTT. Its translation is CASKLAGVNTGELFF. The whole variable domain, remainder taken from reference TRBV25-1 and TRBJ2-2, is EADIYQTPRYLVIGTGKKITLECSQTMGHDKMYWYQQDPGMELHLIHYSYGVNSTEKGDLSSESTVSRIRTEHFPLTLESARPSHTSQYLCASKLAGVNTGELFFGEGSRLTVL.

The chain employs TRBV3-1 (or the pseudogene TRBV3-2) and TRBJ1-5; TRBD1 aligns across 8 bases. J lost 6 bases, V lost 10 bases, and 8 bases had no gene match. The CDR3 has 13 amino acids. Germline assignment: CDR1 LGHDT and CDR2 YNNKEL (reference sequence). The CDR3 region is CATQGARGQPQHF. The CDR3 nucleotides are TGTGCCACCCAGGGGGCCCGGGGTCAGCCCCAGCATTTT.

This chain links TRBV10-3 with TRBJ2-5; D perhaps matches TRBD2 (5 bases). The CDR3 is 15 residues long. The germline V and J ends were trimmed by 9 bases and 5 bases, with 22 bases remaining between them. The germline gives CDR1 ENHRY, CDR2 SYGVKD. CDR3 loop: CAMSSSGGLGETQYF. In DNA form, the CDR3 reads TGTGCCATGTCAAGCAGTGGAGGTCTCGGGGAGACCCAGTACTTC.

This chain joins TRBV7-2 and TRBJ2-7; TRBD1 matches 7 bases. Germline CDR1 SGHTA, CDR2 FQGNSA. J lost 2 bases, V lost 5 bases, and 6 bases had no gene match. The CDR3 is 14 amino acids. The CDR3 protein is CASSLRQGPYEQYF. CDR3 DNA sequence: TGTGCCAGCAGCCTAAGACAGGGCCCCTACGAGCAGTACTTC.

The gene calls are TRBV5-6 and TRBJ1-5, with D uncertain. Trimming took 0 bases from V and 9 from J, leaving 16 bases between them. Germline CDR1 and CDR2: SGHDT and YYEEEE. CDR3 length equals 15 residues. CDR3 nucleotides: TGTGCCAGCAGCTTGGGTCCCGCGGGCTCAACGCCCCAGCATTTT. Protein: CASSLGPAGSTPQHF.